The rows below give T cell receptor beta chains drawn from one sample of a study of long-term antiretroviral therapy in people with HIV. Repertoires were generated with immunoSEQ multiplex PCR, while TCRdb's copy carries only in-frame clones and drops some. The sample holds 22,000 or so clones; over 70% are singletons and the top ten take approximately 14%. The material was unsorted PBMCs, obtained 2.9 years after starting antiretroviral therapy. The receptor source for this set is a young woman with HIV. Each CDR3 is given with its conserved first and last residue. A D gene is named only where the DNA matches it firmly. Size values are once, few and many counts, or a class for expanded clones, and some rows have none.

TRBJ1-3	.	.	15	TRBV18	CASSPVRDGGNTIYF	TGTGCCAGCTCACCGGTCCGGGACGGTGGAAACACCATATATTTT
TRBJ1-1	.	.	15	TRBV6-1	CASSRAGALRTEAFF	TGTGCCAGCAGTAGGGCAGGGGCCTTGAGGACTGAAGCTTTCTTT
TRBJ2-3	.	few	13	TRBV9	CASSGWLRDTQYF	TGTGCCAGCAGCGGATGGCTCCGGGATACGCAGTATTTT
TRBJ1-2	.	few	12	TRBV28	CASSLQGSGYTF	TGTGCCAGTAGTCTACAGGGTTCTGGCTACACCTTC
TRBJ2-3	.	.	15	TRBV7-2	CASSFSRGGTDTQYF	TGTGCCAGCAGCTTCTCCCGGGGTGGCACAGATACGCAGTATTTT
TRBJ2-5	.	once	14	TRBV7-2	CASSPSGRSETQYF	TGTGCCAGCAGTCCCTCCGGCAGATCGGAGACCCAGTACTTC
TRBJ1-1	TRBD1	.	13	TRBV28	CASDRGQDTEAFF	TGTGCCAGCGATAGGGGGCAGGACACTGAAGCTTTCTTT
TRBJ1-3	.	.	13	TRBV7-2	CASSSAGWNTIYF	TGTGCCAGCAGCTCGGCAGGGTGGAACACCATATATTTT
TRBJ1-5	.	.	15	TRBV6-1	CASSGPRGAHQPQHF	TGTGCCAGCAGTGGCCCCCGGGGGGCCCATCAGCCCCAGCATTTT
TRBJ2-7	.	.	13	TRBV25-1	CASSGGFSYEQYF	TGTGCCAGCAGTGGGGGCTTCTCCTACGAGCAGTACTTC
TRBJ1-2	.	.	15	TRBV10-3	CAIRTDSSGYYGYTF	TGTGCCATCAGGACGGACAGCTCTGGGTACTATGGCTACACCTTC
TRBJ2-1	.	.	17	TRBV14	CASSQVQGLSSYNEQFF	TGTGCCAGCAGCCAGGTTCAGGGGCTGAGCTCCTACAATGAGCAGTTCTTC
TRBJ2-7	TRBD2	.	15	TRBV5-1	CASSFGGGTSYEQYF	TGCGCCAGCAGCTTTGGCGGGGGGACCTCCTACGAGCAGTACTTC
TRBJ1-2	.	.	12	TRBV7-2	CASSLVNYGYTF	TGTGCCAGCAGCCTCGTAAACTATGGCTACACCTTC
TRBJ1-5	.	.	15	TRBV19	CASSRILGYNQPQHF	TGTGCCAGTAGTAGAATCCTAGGGTACAATCAGCCCCAGCATTTT
TRBJ2-1	TRBD1	.	15	TRBV27	CASSLRTGRGNEQFF	TGTGCCAGCAGTTTAAGGACAGGGCGTGGAAATGAGCAGTTCTTC
TRBJ2-7	.	.	13	TRBV18	CASSQTQGNEQYF	TGTGCCAGCTCACAAACCCAAGGTAACGAGCAGTACTTC
TRBJ2-1	TRBD1	.	13	TRBV12-5	CASGLDPGQKKFF	TGTGCTAGTGGCCTCGACCCGGGACAGAAGAAGTTCTTC
TRBJ2-5	.	.	14	TRBV5-1	CASRPVQGQETQYF	TGCGCCAGCAGACCAGTTCAGGGCCAAGAGACCCAGTACTTC
TRBJ2-2	TRBD1	.	17	TRBV27	CASSLSRTGANTGELFF	TGTGCCAGCAGTTTATCCCGGACAGGCGCCAACACCGGGGAGCTGTTTTTT
TRBJ1-1	.	.	13	TRBV7-8	CASSATENTEAFF	TGTGCCAGCAGCGCAACAGAGAACACTGAAGCTTTCTTT
TRBJ1-2	TRBD1	once	18	TRBV5-5	CASSPRGFEGEDNYGYTF	TGTGCCAGCAGCCCCAGGGGGTTTGAGGGCGAAGATAACTATGGCTACACCTTC
TRBJ2-7	.	few	15	TRBV18	CASSPQEGMGNEQYF	TGTGCCAGCTCACCACAGGAGGGGATGGGAAACGAGCAGTACTTC
TRBJ1-1	.	.	13	TRBV5-1	CASSLGLNTEAFF	TGCGCCAGCAGCTTGGGTCTGAACACTGAAGCTTTCTTT
TRBJ1-6	.	.	15	TRBV6-1	CASSEAGYRNSPLHF	TGTGCCAGCAGTGAAGCGGGGTATAGGAATTCACCCCTCCACTTT
TRBJ1-4	TRBD1	once	14	TRBV29-1	CSAQTRGFSEKLFF	TGCAGCGCACAAACCAGGGGGTTCAGTGAAAAACTGTTTTTT
TRBJ2-1	.	.	15	TRBV7-6	CASSLGSPPYNEQFF	TGTGCCAGCAGCTTAGGCTCTCCCCCATACAATGAGCAGTTCTTC
TRBJ1-2	.	.	14	TRBV6-5	CASSRAGVYYGYTF	TGTGCCAGCAGTAGGGCCGGGGTCTACTATGGCTACACCTTC
TRBJ2-7	.	.	14	TRBV14	CASSQEGDGYEQYF	TGTGCCAGCAGCCAAGAGGGGGACGGCTACGAGCAGTACTTC
TRBJ2-3	TRBD2	.	13	TRBV19	CASSGGDPDTQYF	TGTGCCTCTAGCGGGGGGGATCCAGATACGCAGTATTTT
TRBJ2-1	TRBD2	.	17	TRBV7-9	CASSSPPSGGPSDEQFF	TGTGCCAGCAGCTCCCCCCCTAGCGGGGGCCCCTCAGATGAGCAGTTCTTC
TRBJ1-4	.	.	17	TRBV21-1	CASSVNRGQFPGEKLFF	TGTGCCAGCAGCGTCAACAGGGGACAATTTCCTGGTGAAAAACTGTTTTTT
TRBJ2-2	.	.	15	TRBV25-1	CATLGQFANTGELFF	TGTGCCACCCTAGGACAGTTCGCGAACACCGGGGAGCTGTTTTTT
TRBJ2-1	.	.	14	TRBV7-7	CASSLTQSNGEQFF	TGTGCCAGCAGCTTAACTCAGAGTAATGGTGAGCAGTTCTTC
TRBJ2-5	TRBD1	.	16	TRBV11-1	CASSLESRQGQETQYF	TGTGCCAGCAGCTTAGAATCCCGACAGGGACAAGAGACCCAGTACTTC
TRBJ2-2	.	.	13	TRBV18	CASSPGVAGELFF	TGTGCCAGCTCACCCGGGGTCGCCGGGGAGCTGTTTTTT
TRBJ2-3	.	once	12	TRBV7-9	CASSLYTDTQYF	TGTGCCAGCAGCCTTTACACAGATACGCAGTATTTT
TRBJ2-1	TRBD1	.	16	TRBV30	CAWSTPTGMTYNEQFF	TGTGCCTGGAGTACCCCGACAGGGATGACCTACAATGAGCAGTTCTTC
TRBJ1-6	TRBD1	.	17	TRBV6-1	CASSDLLQGADNSPLHF	TGTGCCAGCAGTGACCTTTTACAGGGGGCTGATAATTCACCCCTCCACTTT
TRBJ2-7	TRBD1	few	17	TRBV19	CASSIIPRTGGNYEQYF	TGTGCCAGTAGTATTATACCCCGGACAGGGGGCAACTACGAGCAGTACTTC
TRBJ2-1	.	.	16	TRBV4-1	CASNGVGGGRYNEQFF	TGCGCCAGCAACGGGGTTGGGGGGGGCCGTTACAATGAGCAGTTCTTC
TRBJ1-4	TRBD1	.	20	TRBV27	CASSVGIEGATHSTNEKLFF	TGTGCCAGCAGTGTAGGTATCGAGGGGGCGACCCATTCAACTAATGAAAAACTGTTTTTT
TRBJ2-5	TRBD1	.	16	TRBV9	CASSAGQGGIGETQYF	TGTGCCAGCAGCGCAGGACAGGGGGGGATTGGAGAGACCCAGTACTTC
TRBJ2-1	.	.	12	TRBV10-2	CASKSSGNEQFF	TGCGCCAGCAAATCTTCGGGCAATGAGCAGTTCTTC
TRBJ2-7	TRBD1	.	15	TRBV2	CASRAAGTGSNEQYF	TGTGCCAGCAGGGCTGCCGGGACAGGCAGTAACGAGCAGTACTTC
TRBJ1-2	.	.	17	TRBV12-5	CASGLVVGWGEGYGYTF	TGTGCTAGTGGTTTGGTTGTGGGCTGGGGCGAGGGCTATGGCTACACCTTC
TRBJ2-2	TRBD1	.	16	TRBV5-1	CASSSTGQTNTGELFF	TGCGCCAGCAGCTCTACGGGACAGACGAACACCGGGGAGCTGTTTTTT
TRBJ1-2	TRBD1	.	16	TRBV4-1	CASSQGTGGAYYGYTF	TGCGCCAGCAGCCAAGGGACAGGGGGCGCGTACTATGGCTACACCTTC
TRBJ2-5	.	.	13	TRBV2	CASSGRGYGAQYF	TGTGCCAGCAGTGGAAGGGGCTATGGGGCCCAGTACTTC
TRBJ2-3	TRBD2	once	19	TRBV27	CASSTRIIPGLERPDTQYF	TGTGCCAGCAGTACCCGGATTATTCCGGGACTAGAGCGGCCAGATACGCAGTATTTT
TRBJ1-3	.	.	15	TRBV5-1	CASSLGGGSGNTIYF	TGCGCCAGCAGCTTGGGGGGTGGCTCTGGAAACACCATATATTTT
TRBJ1-2	TRBD1	.	15	TRBV5-1	CASSLAGRGLDGYTF	TGCGCCAGCAGCTTGGCCGGCAGGGGGCTTGATGGCTACACCTTC
TRBJ2-3	.	.	16	TRBV19	CASSIDYGRVTDTQYF	TGTGCCAGTAGTATAGATTACGGCAGGGTCACAGATACGCAGTATTTT
TRBJ2-3	.	.	16	TRBV7-3	CASRSSSPGPGRTQYF	TGTGCCAGCAGATCATCCTCGCCGGGCCCCGGCAGGACGCAGTATTTT
TRBJ1-1	TRBD1	.	13	TRBV7-9	CASSSGQYTEAFF	TGTGCCAGCAGCTCGGGACAGTACACTGAAGCTTTCTTT